This TCR beta chain is drawn from a study of CD8+ T cells in alopecia areata (dated by TCRdb to 2016 to 2019). Regarding the research as a whole: To study T cell clonal expansion in alopecia areata, the researchers applied high-throughput TCRbeta sequencing to both the C3H/HeJ mouse model and human patients. TCRbeta CDR3 regions were amplified by immunoSEQ multiplex PCR with 35 Vbeta forward and 13 Jbeta reverse primers. Scalp clonality was compared among normal scalp (n=4), patchy alopecia areata scalp (n=8), and alopecia totalis/universalis scalp (n=8). RNA came from the PAXgene miRNA kit for fixed scalp, the miRNeasy kit for PBMCs, and the RNeasy kit for mouse skin. On the human side, TCRbeta sequencing was run on scalp tissue and on sorted CD4+ and CD8+ peripheral blood T cells from healthy controls and from alopecia areata patients with either patchy or totalis/universalis disease.

Here is what the overall study found, with its caveats: Compared with normal scalp, lesional scalp had higher clonality and more expanded CD8+ clones, particularly in alopecia totalis/universalis, a pattern that suggests antigenic drive. Shared TCR sequences between patients were less evident than in mice, which may be partly attributable to HLA diversity in the patient population. Unlike mouse skin, where gammadelta T cells dominate, normal human skin contains resident alphabeta T cells that get sequenced too, which complicates analysis of the scalp TCR repertoire.

Library generation was performed with the immunoSEQ multiplex PCR assay. RNA was extracted from all samples and reverse transcribed into cDNA, which served as template for TCR sequencing. First-strand cDNA was synthesized using SuperScript III with a 2:1 mix of oligo-dT and random hexamers. A synthetic immune receptor repertoire was used to measure amplification bias, and any remaining bias was corrected computationally. Under the source paper's analysis protocol: Raw reads were preprocessed to remove errors, and CDR3 was defined according to IMGT conventions as the region from the conserved cysteine to phenylalanine. To get clonality, Shannon entropy was normalized by log2 of the number of productive unique TCRs and the result was subtracted from 1. CD4 or CD8 identity of scalp clones was inferred by cross-referencing scalp TCRbeta sequences with sorted blood CD4 and CD8 repertoires. Entries here come from immuneACCESS through TCRdb and include only in-frame sequences with V and J called. Some clones fail to appear in such tables; in the studies checked, an unresolved V gene covers under half of the shortfall, and the cause of the remainder is unknown. V and J calls and clone size are as listed in that table; D and trimming were resolved from the DNA. The sample yields approximately 150,000 clones; roughly 58% were counted once. The ten most abundant clones make up 35% to 40% of the sample.

After PBMCs were isolated by density centrifugation and stained for CD3, CD4 and CD8, a FACSAria was used to sort CD4+ and CD8+ T cells. Scalp biopsies and blood samples were provided by unaffected controls. The CDR3, cysteine through phenylalanine, is 12 amino acids long. Here the CDR3 DNA is all that survives: 36 bases in frame from base 1. Clipping removes 6 bases from V and 1 base from J, with 0 as the unmatched junction base count. Reading the germline V gene gives CDR1 SQVTM and CDR2 ANQGSEA. This clone was counted between two and nine times. The specificity of this receptor is unknown. Per-nucleotide qualities are absent, and no much larger clonotype sits a single base away.

Sequenced material: CD8+ T cells sorted from blood. This receptor chain uses TRBV29-1 and TRBJ2-4, and TRBD2 matches 7 of the central bases. The sequence was collected from a human donor in good health. Read as DNA, the sequence is TGCAGCGTGGGGGGGGCCAAAAACATTCAGTACTTC. Its coded protein is CSVGGAKNIQYF.